Each of the 20 T cell receptor beta chains below was sequenced from the same sample in a study of blood T cell repertoires in COVID-19. Repertoires were generated with immunoSEQ multiplex PCR, while TCRdb's copy carries only in-frame clones and drops some. The sample consists of about 160,000 clones, around four fifths of them appearing once. Source material: peripheral blood. The origin of the receptors is an elderly woman with acute or convalescent COVID-19.

The chain employs TRBV27 and TRBJ2-1; unclear D gene. This CDR3 contains 16 residues. The V and J ends lost 5 bases and 3 bases respectively, with 17 bases between them. Germline-derived CDR1 and CDR2 are MNHEY and SMNVEV (reference sequence). The CDR3 DNA reads TGTGCCAGCAGTCCATCCGGCGGAACCTACTACAATGAGCAGTTCTTC. Translating gives CASSPSGGTYYNEQFF.

The V gene is TRBV6-5, the J gene TRBJ2-7; TRBD2 agrees at 11 bases. The CDR3 consists of 12 residues. The germline gives CDR1 MNHEY, CDR2 SVGAGI. CDR3 amino acids: CASGRVLYEQYF. The CDR3 bases are TGTGCTAGCGGGAGGGTACTCTACGAGCAGTACTTC.

To note about this clone: Other DNA sequences from this sample encode an identical CDR3 as well. This chain uses TRBV6-5 with TRBJ1-1, with D maybe TRBD1 (5 bases). The CDR3 contains 14 residues. V lost 1 base to trimming and J lost 1 base, with 7 bases between them. Looked up from germline, CDR1 is MNHEY and CDR2 is SVGAGI. CDR3 sequence: CASSYLQGNTEAFF. The CDR3 DNA reads as TGTGCCAGCAGTTACTTGCAGGGGAACACTGAAGCTTTCTTT.

This clone was seen a single time. This sequence joins TRBV10-2 and TRBJ2-4; D gene unclear. Trimming left V 4 bases short and J 0 bases short, with 4 bases between. The CDR3 length is 13 residues. Germline CDR1 is WSHSY and CDR2 is SAAADI. The DNA for the CDR3 is TGCGCCAGCAGTGTCGTAGCCAAAAACATTCAGTACTTC. Its protein is CASSVVAKNIQYF.

This clone has a single count. This chain links TRBV19 with TRBJ2-7, with D uncertain. In germline, CDR1 is LNHDA, CDR2 SQIVND (reference sequence). The CDR3 extends over 14 amino acids. Trimming stripped 2 bases from V and 2 bases from J, with 10 bases between. The CDR3, as DNA: TGTGCCAGTAGTATACGAGCGAATACCTACGAGCAGTACTTC. As protein: CASSIRANTYEQYF.

The chain carries TRBV29-1 and TRBJ2-2; D not certain. The CDR3 sequence is 12 residues long. In germline, CDR1 is SQVTM, CDR2 ANQGSEA. Trimming removed 7 bases at V and 1 base at J, with 7 bases between. The CDR3 reads CSAAENTGELFF. The DNA of the CDR3 is TGCAGCGCCGCGGAGAACACCGGGGAGCTGTTTTTT.

This chain joins TRBV14 and TRBJ2-2; no clear D. V lost 3 bases, J lost 4 bases, and 3 bases lay in between. There are 12 residues in the CDR3. Looked up from germline, CDR1 is SGHDN and CDR2 is FVKESK. CDR3 protein: CASSHFTGELFF. The CDR3 DNA is TGTGCCAGCAGCCACTTCACCGGGGAGCTGTTTTTT. The whole variable domain, filled in from reference TRBV14 and TRBJ2-2, reads EAGVTQFPSHSVIEKGQTVTLRCDPISGHDNLYWYRRVMGKEIKFLLHFVKESKQDESGMPNNRFLAERTGGTYSTLKVQPAELEDSGVYFCASSHFTGELFFGEGSRLTVL.

The J gene is TRBJ1-2, the V gene TRBV28; D uncertain. The germline V gene encodes CDR1 MDHEN and CDR2 SYDVKM. V gave up 7 bases and J gave up 5 bases, with 17 bases separating them. This CDR3 spans 14 amino acids. CDR3 DNA: TGTGCCAGCACCCTTCGGCCCGGGAGATATGGCTACACCTTC. Protein product: CASTLRPGRYGYTF.

The rearrangement joins TRBV24-1 to TRBJ1-3; a weak D match, TRBD1 (5 bases). The V gene's germline CDR1 is KGHDR and CDR2 SFDVKD. The V gene lost 8 bases and the J gene lost 0 bases, with 7 bases spanning the gap. The CDR3 length is 13 residues. The CDR3 protein is CATTDSSGNTIYF. CDR3 bases: TGTGCCACCACCGACAGCTCTGGAAACACCATATATTTT.

The table lists this clone with many counts. The gene calls are TRBV19 and TRBJ1-1; D not certain. This CDR3 comprises 13 residues. V shed 4 bases and J shed 3 bases, with 9 bases lying between them. Germline loops: CDR1 LNHDA, CDR2 SQIVND (reference sequence). CDR3 amino acids: CASSKSPYTEAFF. As DNA, the CDR3 is TGTGCCAGTAGTAAATCTCCGTACACTGAAGCTTTCTTT.

The rearrangement joins TRBV4-1 to TRBJ2-7; 8 bases fit TRBD2. Germline V gives CDR1 MGHRA, CDR2 YSYEKL. This CDR3 has 15 residues. Unmatched junction bases numbered 4, after V lost 1 base and J lost 2 bases. CDR3 sequence reads: CASSQGMGLAYEQYF. In nucleotides, the CDR3 is TGCGCCAGCAGCCAAGGCATGGGACTAGCCTACGAGCAGTACTTC.

This clone was observed a few times. The genes are TRBV7-2 and TRBJ1-3, with 8 nucleotides matching TRBD1. The trim removed 4 bases at V and 0 bases at J, leaving 5 bases unmatched. Germline V CDR1 and CDR2: SGHTA, FQGNSA. The length of the CDR3 is 16 residues. The CDR3 nucleotides read TGTGCCAGCAGCTCCGGACAGGGAAGCTCTGGAAACACCATATATTTT. The encoded protein is CASSSGQGSSGNTIYF.

The chain uses TRBV28 and TRBJ2-5; TRBD2 might be the D (6 bases). The CDR3 has 12 residues. In germline, CDR1 is MDHEN, CDR2 SYDVKM. Trimming stripped 4 bases from V and 6 bases from J, with 9 bases between. CDR3 protein: CASSSGGKTQYF. DNA for the CDR3: TGTGCCAGCAGTTCCGGAGGGAAGACCCAGTACTTC. Using reference TRBV28 and TRBJ2-5 for the parts outside the CDR3, the full variable domain is DVKVTQSSRYLVKRTGEKVFLECVQDMDHENMFWYRQDPGLGLRLIYFSYDVKMKEKGDIPEGYSVSREKKERFSLILESASTNQTSMYLCASSSGGKTQYFGPGTRLLVL.

A few counts support this clone. J is TRBJ2-7 and V is TRBV28, with 10 bases matching TRBD2. CDR3 length: 17 residues. V shed 3 bases, J shed 0 bases, and the junction held 8 bases outside the gene matches. CDR1 and CDR2 (germline): MDHEN, SYDVKM. CDR3 in DNA: TGTGCCAGCAGTTTTGCAACTAGCGGGAAGTTCTCCTACGAGCAGTACTTC. Translated: CASSFATSGKFSYEQYF.

The gene calls are TRBV21-1 and TRBJ2-7; TRBD1 is the table's D call, not checked against the DNA. TRBV21-1 is a pseudogene segment. This CDR3 is 17 amino acids long. The CDR3 loop is CASSKVLYNGDNDEQYF. The CDR3 DNA follows: TGTGCCAGCAGCAAAGTGCTCTATAATGGGGACAACGACGAGCAGTACTTC.

The genes are TRBV7-9 and TRBJ2-1; TRBD2 is a possible D gene (6 bases). Looked up from germline, CDR1 is SEHNR and CDR2 is FQNEAQ (reference sequence). Trimming shortened V by 0 bases and J by 4 bases, and 13 bases separated the two germline ends. The CDR3 spans 16 residues. This CDR3 reads CASSLASGLTYNEQFF. CDR3 DNA sequence: TGTGCCAGCAGCTTAGCCTCGGGACTGACGTACAATGAGCAGTTCTTC.

The chain recombines TRBV19 with TRBJ2-1; 10 nucleotides align to TRBD1. The CDR3 runs 12 residues. Germline V CDR1 and CDR2: LNHDA, SQIVND (reference sequence). The CDR3 DNA sequence: TGTGCTTCCGGGACAGGGGTCCGTGAGCAGTTCTTC. Translation: CASGTGVREQFF.

This chain joins TRBV16 and TRBJ1-4; 8 nucleotides line up with TRBD1. The trim removed 2 bases at V and 7 bases at J, leaving 3 bases unmatched. CDR3 length: 14 amino acids. CDR1 KGHSY and CDR2 FQNENV come from the germline V gene. The chain's CDR3 is CASSQGQGGEKLFF. The CDR3 coding sequence is TGTGCCAGCAGCCAAGGACAGGGAGGTGAAAAACTGTTTTTT.

V gene TRBV28 combines with J gene TRBJ2-7; perhaps TRBD2 as D (5 bases). This CDR3 comprises 14 residues. Germline CDR1 is MDHEN and CDR2 is SYDVKM. Trimming took 4 bases from V and 1 from J, leaving 11 bases between them. The CDR3 spells CASSSGINSYEQYF. In nucleotides, the CDR3 is TGTGCCAGCAGTTCGGGAATTAATTCCTACGAGCAGTACTTC.

The J gene is TRBJ1-2, the V gene TRBV7-2; TRBD1 matches at 9 bases. The CDR3 runs to 18 residues. J was trimmed by 3 bases and V by 2 bases; bases with no gene match: 13. Germline CDR1 is SGHTA and CDR2 is FQGNSA. The CDR3 reads CASSLWGGGQGKDYGYTF. The CDR3 bases are TGTGCCAGCAGCTTATGGGGGGGAGGACAGGGGAAGGACTATGGCTACACCTTC.